These T cell receptor beta chains were read from a single sample in a study of long-term antiretroviral therapy in people with HIV. Profiled with immunoSEQ multiplex PCR; TCRdb holds only in-frame clones, not every one. The repertoire holds around 17,000 clones, with around 84% as singletons. Sequencing was performed on unsorted PBMCs, taken 0.1 years after starting antiretroviral therapy. The receptors here all came from a man aged 18 to 30 with HIV. Both conserved end residues are part of each CDR3.

J: TRBJ2-1
V: TRBV7-2
CDR3: CASSADEGEQFF

J: TRBJ1-1
V: TRBV7-3
CDR3: CASSYRAGTEAFF

J: TRBJ2-1
V: TRBV6-5
CDR3: CASSYRLDNEQFF

J: TRBJ1-5
V: TRBV9
CDR3: CASSAGQGINQPQHF

J: TRBJ2-1
V: TRBV9
CDR3: CASSVARTSGSDNEQFF

J: TRBJ2-3
V: TRBV27
CDR3: CASLDLTRGWGTDTQYF

J: TRBJ1-3
V: TRBV27
CDR3: CASSSFLGNTIYF

J: TRBJ1-2
V: TRBV6-6
CDR3: CASTPSGYGYTF

J: TRBJ1-2
V: TRBV7-9
CDR3: CASSLGGTDNYGYTF

J: TRBJ2-1
V: TRBV27
CDR3: CASVKMGGRDNEQFF

J: TRBJ2-7
V: TRBV9
CDR3: CASSPGLADGEQYF

J: TRBJ1-1
V: TRBV27
CDR3: CASSLVGAREAFF

J: TRBJ2-7
V: TRBV13
CDR3: CASGTGYEQYF

J: TRBJ2-2
V: TRBV27
CDR3: CATRGWAGDTGELFF

J: TRBJ2-7
V: TRBV29-1
CDR3: CSVGTSGYHEQYF

J: TRBJ2-5
V: TRBV2
CDR3: CASTTEVFGETQYF

J: TRBJ1-1
V: TRBV6-6
CDR3: CASSPRQGGTEAFF

J: TRBJ1-3
V: TRBV7-9
CDR3: CATLGQGPGNTIYF

J: TRBJ2-7
V: TRBV4-3
CDR3: CASSSGRVMGEQYF

J: TRBJ1-1
V: TRBV4-2
CDR3: CASSPGREAFF

J: TRBJ2-1
V: TRBV4-1
CDR3: CASSHLGSGISYNEQFF

J: TRBJ2-3
V: TRBV6-6
CDR3: CASSYSGGAGDTQYF

J: TRBJ2-3
V: TRBV5-4
CDR3: CASSLWRAPTGDTQYF

J: TRBJ2-1
V: TRBV14
CDR3: CASSRTPGASGGYNEQFF

J: TRBJ2-5
V: TRBV10-2
CDR3: CASRDPVAGDQETQYF

J: TRBJ1-5
V: TRBV7-2
CDR3: CASSQDRTQPQHF

J: TRBJ2-7
V: TRBV7-2
CDR3: CASRPPTSYEQYF

J: TRBJ2-5
V: TRBV14
CDR3: CASSRETVPETQYF

J: TRBJ2-7
V: TRBV4-1
CDR3: CASSQIENGYEQYF

J: TRBJ2-7
V: TRBV5-6
CDR3: CASSWGTATYEQYF

J: TRBJ1-5
V: TRBV6-6
CDR3: CASSSGRAQPQHF

J: TRBJ1-2
V: TRBV9
CDR3: CASDSGVGYTF

J: TRBJ2-3
V: TRBV5-1
CDR3: CASSLGGEGTDTQYF

J: TRBJ2-6
V: TRBV7-9
CDR3: CASSPPAGEGGSGANVLTF

J: TRBJ2-7
V: TRBV29-1
CDR3: CSVEGRSYEQYF

J: TRBJ2-7
V: TRBV6-5
CDR3: CASSYQGPSYEQYF

J: TRBJ1-1
V: TRBV7-9
CDR3: CASSFAGTGNTEAFF

J: TRBJ1-2
V: TRBV5-6
CDR3: CASSLAGRGYTF

J: TRBJ2-7
V: TRBV6-5
CDR3: CASSKATHAYEQYF

J: TRBJ2-1
V: TRBV9
CDR3: CASSNPTSGGELGSYNEQFF

J: TRBJ2-1
V: TRBV5-5
CDR3: CASSLGQGGDEQFF

J: TRBJ1-2
V: TRBV19
CDR3: CATRPNEAWGYTF

J: TRBJ2-1
V: TRBV5-1
CDR3: CASSDETRNEQFF

J: TRBJ2-3
V: TRBV11-2
CDR3: CASSSIGGDSGTDTQYF

J: TRBJ1-3
V: TRBV19
CDR3: CASSIGIRDLPGGGNTIYF

J: TRBJ2-1
V: TRBV13
CDR3: CASSLLGLAGASSYNEQFF

J: TRBJ1-2
V: TRBV11-2
CDR3: CASSLEPRGYGYTF

J: TRBJ2-1
V: TRBV6-6
CDR3: CASSWNYNEQFF

J: TRBJ2-2
V: TRBV5-1
CDR3: CASSLAQGTGELFF

J: TRBJ2-1
V: TRBV7-9
CDR3: CASSSRALSYNEQFF

J: TRBJ2-6
V: TRBV7-2
CDR3: CASSLSPGPPSGANVLTF

J: TRBJ1-2
V: TRBV7-2
CDR3: CASSEPPNYGYTF

J: TRBJ1-2
V: TRBV7-2
CDR3: CASSVPGQNYGYTF

J: TRBJ1-5
V: TRBV27
CDR3: CASSLGQGVQPQHF